The rows below give T cell receptor beta chains drawn from one sample of a study of cytomegalovirus exposure and HLA in healthy donors. TCRdb keeps only in-frame clones here, not all; method: immunoSEQ multiplex PCR. This sample has around 170,000 clones, with over 60% found just once. The sequencing sample was made of PBMCs. The receptors shown here come from a girl aged 10 to 17 in good health and CMV-seronegative. The CDR3 runs from the conserved cysteine through the conserved F or W. The order of the fields is V gene, J gene, CDR3 protein.

V: TRBV18
J: TRBJ1-5
CDR3: CASSHRGDNQPQHF

V: TRBV6-5
J: TRBJ1-5
CDR3: CASTTIQGSQPQHF

V: TRBV5-1
J: TRBJ2-5
CDR3: CASSPRPDRSSPETQYF

V: TRBV6-5
J: TRBJ1-2
CDR3: CASSLDTFRGYTF

V: TRBV5-1
J: TRBJ2-1
CDR3: CASSKDREHNEQFF

V: TRBV5-1
J: TRBJ2-1
CDR3: CASSRSGGSSYNEQFF

V: TRBV30
J: TRBJ2-1
CDR3: CAWSVLQLAGGPGESNEQFF

V: TRBV7-3
J: TRBJ1-1
CDR3: CASSRREDTRGAFF

V: TRBV5-6
J: TRBJ1-2
CDR3: CASSFRVDRGSVNYGYTF

V: TRBV2
J: TRBJ1-1
CDR3: CASSERGRPTEAFF

V: TRBV27
J: TRBJ1-3
CDR3: CASSLTASSGNTIYF

V: TRBV27
J: TRBJ2-3
CDR3: CASSLRPSGATDTQYF

V: TRBV25-1
J: TRBJ1-4
CDR3: CASSEYGQDEKLFF

V: TRBV29-1
J: TRBJ1-5
CDR3: CSVVGAAGEPQHF

V: TRBV2
J: TRBJ2-1
CDR3: CASSRAGGVSYNEQFF

V: TRBV27
J: TRBJ2-5
CDR3: CASSSIRLAGDQETQYF

V: TRBV21-1
J: TRBJ1-6
CDR3: CASSSPAQGHNSPLHF

V: TRBV13
J: TRBJ2-1
CDR3: CASSLERDYNEQFF

V: TRBV11-2
J: TRBJ1-1
CDR3: CASSFLLSTEAFF

V: TRBV7-9
J: TRBJ2-7
CDR3: CASSWSHEQYF

V: TRBV2
J: TRBJ2-1
CDR3: CASKKGANEQFF

V: TRBV2
J: TRBJ2-1
CDR3: CASIREYNEQFF

V: TRBV9
J: TRBJ2-3
CDR3: CASSVVPSGSTQYF

V: TRBV14
J: TRBJ2-5
CDR3: CASSQELAGRGKTQYF

V: TRBV4-1
J: TRBJ1-1
CDR3: CASSQVMNTEAFF

V: TRBV5-1
J: TRBJ2-6
CDR3: CASTLDSWSGANVLTF